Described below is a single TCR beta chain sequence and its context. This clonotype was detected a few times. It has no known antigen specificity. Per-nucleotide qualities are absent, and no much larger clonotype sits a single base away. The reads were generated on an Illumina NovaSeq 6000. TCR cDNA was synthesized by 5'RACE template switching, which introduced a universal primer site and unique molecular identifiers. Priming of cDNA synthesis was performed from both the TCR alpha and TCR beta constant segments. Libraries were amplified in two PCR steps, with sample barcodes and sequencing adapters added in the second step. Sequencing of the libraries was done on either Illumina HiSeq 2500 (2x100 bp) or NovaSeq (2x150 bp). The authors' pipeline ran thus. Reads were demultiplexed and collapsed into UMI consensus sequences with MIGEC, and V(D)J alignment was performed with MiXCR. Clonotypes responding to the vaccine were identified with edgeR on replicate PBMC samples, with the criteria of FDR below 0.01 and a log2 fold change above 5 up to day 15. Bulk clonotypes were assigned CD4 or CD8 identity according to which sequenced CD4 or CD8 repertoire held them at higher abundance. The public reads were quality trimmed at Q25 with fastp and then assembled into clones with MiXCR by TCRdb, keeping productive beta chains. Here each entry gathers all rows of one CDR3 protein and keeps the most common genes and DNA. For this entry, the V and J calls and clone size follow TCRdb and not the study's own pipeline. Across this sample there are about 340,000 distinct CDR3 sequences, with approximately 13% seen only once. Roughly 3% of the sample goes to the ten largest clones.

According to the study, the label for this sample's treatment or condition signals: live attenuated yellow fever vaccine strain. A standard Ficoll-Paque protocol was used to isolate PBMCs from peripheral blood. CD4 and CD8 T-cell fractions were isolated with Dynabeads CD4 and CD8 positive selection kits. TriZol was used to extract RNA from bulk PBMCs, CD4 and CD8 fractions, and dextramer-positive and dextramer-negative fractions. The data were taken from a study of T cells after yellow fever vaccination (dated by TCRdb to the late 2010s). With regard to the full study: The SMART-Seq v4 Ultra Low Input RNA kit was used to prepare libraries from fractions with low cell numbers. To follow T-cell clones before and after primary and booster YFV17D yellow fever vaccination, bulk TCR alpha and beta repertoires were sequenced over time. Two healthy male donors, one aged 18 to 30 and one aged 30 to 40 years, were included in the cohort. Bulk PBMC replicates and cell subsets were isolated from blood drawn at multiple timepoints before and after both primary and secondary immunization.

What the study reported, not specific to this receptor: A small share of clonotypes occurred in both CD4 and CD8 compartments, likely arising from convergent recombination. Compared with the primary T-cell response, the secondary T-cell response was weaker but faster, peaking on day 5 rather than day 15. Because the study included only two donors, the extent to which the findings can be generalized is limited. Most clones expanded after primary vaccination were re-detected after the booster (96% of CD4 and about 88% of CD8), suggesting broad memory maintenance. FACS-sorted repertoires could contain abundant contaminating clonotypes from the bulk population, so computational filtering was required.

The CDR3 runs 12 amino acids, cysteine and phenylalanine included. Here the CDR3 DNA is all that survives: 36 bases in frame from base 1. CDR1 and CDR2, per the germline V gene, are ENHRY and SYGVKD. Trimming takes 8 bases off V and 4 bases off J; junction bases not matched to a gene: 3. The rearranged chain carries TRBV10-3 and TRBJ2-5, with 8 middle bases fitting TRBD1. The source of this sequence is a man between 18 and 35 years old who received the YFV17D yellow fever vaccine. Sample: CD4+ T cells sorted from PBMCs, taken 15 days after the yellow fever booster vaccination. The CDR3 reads CAIRGQGETQYF. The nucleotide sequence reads TGTGCCATCCGCGGACAGGGAGAGACCCAGTACTTC.